This T cell receptor (beta chain) is drawn from a study of identical twins. V shed 6 bases, J shed 5 bases, and the junction held 7 bases outside the gene matches. This CDR3 comprises 14 residues. About this clonotype itself: The antigen is undetermined.

MiXCR was run by TCRdb on the 5' RACE reads, yielding one entry per CDR3 protein. The data show 500,000 to 700,000 distinct CDR3 sequences, around 7.5% seen once. Study-wide results and limits: Among out-of-frame alpha sequences shared by twins, low generation probability occurred in excess. The study found weaker excess twin sharing in beta out-of-frame sequences. Clonotypes of the beta chain that were abundant in cord blood carried fewer insertions (memory repertoires showed none). Zero-insertion findings could be partly confounded by invariant cells (MAIT and iNKT cells).

The sample was also linked to a second study, of yellow fever vaccine responses in identical twins.

This chain uses TRBV12-3 or TRBV12-4 with TRBJ2-5, with 9 bases lining up with TRBD1. The material sequenced was PBMCs. The source is a woman aged 18-29 years in good health. The CDR3 sequence: CASRNRGLSETQYF. The CDR3, as DNA: TGTGCCAGCAGAAACAGGGGGCTATCGGAGACCCAGTACTTC.